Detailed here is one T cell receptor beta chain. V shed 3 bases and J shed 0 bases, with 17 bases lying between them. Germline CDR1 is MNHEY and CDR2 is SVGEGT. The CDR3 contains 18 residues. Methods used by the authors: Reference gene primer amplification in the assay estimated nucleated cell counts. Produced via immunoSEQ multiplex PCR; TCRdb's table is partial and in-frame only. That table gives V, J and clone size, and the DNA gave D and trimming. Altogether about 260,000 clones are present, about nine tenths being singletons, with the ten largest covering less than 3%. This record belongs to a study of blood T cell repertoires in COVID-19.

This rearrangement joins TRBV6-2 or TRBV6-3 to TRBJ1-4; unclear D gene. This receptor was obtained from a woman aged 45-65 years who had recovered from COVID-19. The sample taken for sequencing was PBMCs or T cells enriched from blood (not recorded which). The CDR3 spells CASSYLPYAAATNEKLFF. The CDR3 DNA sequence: TGTGCCAGCAGTTATCTCCCCTACGCGGCAGCAACTAATGAAAAACTGTTTTTT.